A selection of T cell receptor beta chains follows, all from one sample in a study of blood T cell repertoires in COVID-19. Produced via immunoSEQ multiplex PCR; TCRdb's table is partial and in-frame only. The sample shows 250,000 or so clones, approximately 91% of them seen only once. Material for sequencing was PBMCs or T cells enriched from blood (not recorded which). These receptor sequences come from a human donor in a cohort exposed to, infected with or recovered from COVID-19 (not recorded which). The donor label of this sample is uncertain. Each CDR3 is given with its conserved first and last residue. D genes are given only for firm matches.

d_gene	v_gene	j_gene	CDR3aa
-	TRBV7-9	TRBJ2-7	CASSSPRDSLGLEQYF
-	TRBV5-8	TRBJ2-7	CASSVPGVEQYF
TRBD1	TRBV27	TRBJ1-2	CASSRYRGAYGYTF
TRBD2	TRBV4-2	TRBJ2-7	CASSQGLAGGYEQYF
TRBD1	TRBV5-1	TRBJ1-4	CASSPGGRGEKLFF
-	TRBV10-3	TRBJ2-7	CAISGDTSYEQYF
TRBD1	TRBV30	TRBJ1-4	CAWGTGTNEKLFF
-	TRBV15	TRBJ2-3	CATSRGQLDTDTQYF
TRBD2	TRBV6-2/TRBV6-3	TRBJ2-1	CASSSPRRGGLYNEQFF
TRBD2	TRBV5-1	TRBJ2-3	CASSSKRGLTDTQYF
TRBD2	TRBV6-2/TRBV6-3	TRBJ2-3	CASSYEAGGPEDTQYF
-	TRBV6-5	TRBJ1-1	CASSYSGFRTEAFF
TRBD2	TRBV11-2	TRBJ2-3	CASSIRTSGGTDTQYF
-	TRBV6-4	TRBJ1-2	CASSDRTGANYGYTF
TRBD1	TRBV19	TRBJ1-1	CASLGTGRSGRTEAFF
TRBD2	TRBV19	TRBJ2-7	CASSIILAGGNEQYF
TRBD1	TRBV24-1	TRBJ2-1	CATSDHGQGWNEQFF
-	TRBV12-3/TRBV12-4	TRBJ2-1	CASSLVLRNEQFF
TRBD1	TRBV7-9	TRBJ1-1	CASPPNRGTEAFF
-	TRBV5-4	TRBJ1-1	CASSLKTGSNTEAFF
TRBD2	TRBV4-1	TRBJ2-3	CASRGLAGSSTDTQYF
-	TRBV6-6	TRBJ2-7	CASSYARQSYEQYF
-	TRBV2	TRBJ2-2	CASSAQDTGELFF
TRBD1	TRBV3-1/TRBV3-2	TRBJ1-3	CASSQVTGAGNTIYF
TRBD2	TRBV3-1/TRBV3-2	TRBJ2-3	CASSVAGALTDTQYF
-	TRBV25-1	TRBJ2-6	CASSGHVPGANVLTF
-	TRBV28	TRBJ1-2	CASSLGGPYGYTF